Listed here is a single T cell receptor (beta chain). Its target is unknown. A clone one base away is much larger, so this may be a read error. Next came a second PCR, run for roughly 6 to 11 cycles, which used a sample-barcoded 5' primer along with a J-beta primer mix. A 12-random-nucleotide template-switch adaptor tagged each cDNA molecule. Each CDR3 protein is one row after TCRdb ran MiXCR on the 5' RACE reads. The table includes about 670,000 distinct CDR3 sequences, roughly half detected once. The data are from a study of blood T cells in healthy people across ages. Study-level points and caveats: Not knowing donor CMV status may have confounded expanded clonotype changes. Diversity estimates drawn from one million T cells were deemed underestimates.

Samples had at least 7 million PBMCs isolated from them. This CDR3 has 11 residues. Per the germline V gene, CDR1 is SGHTA and CDR2 is FQGNSA. The chain recombines TRBV7-2 with TRBJ2-5, with D hard to call. The J call may be faulty, since TRBJ2-1 better matches the DNA end. Sequencing was performed on blood. The clonotype was recovered from a woman of 80 years or more in good health. The CDR3 region has the DNA TGTGCCAGCACCCTTTTGGAGACCCAGTTCTTC. Encoded protein: CASTLLETQFF.